The clone carrying this TCR beta chain was counted many times. The protocol was immunoSEQ multiplex PCR, while the TCRdb copy is restricted to in-frame clones and leaves out a portion. The top ten hold approximately 1.1% of the sample, which has about 190,000 clones, about 88% seen once. The data derive from a study of blood T cell repertoires in COVID-19. Trimming took 3 bases from V and 2 from J; bases not matched to a gene: 1. Per the germline V gene, CDR1 is MRHNA and CDR2 is SNTAGT. The CDR3 runs 15 residues. The receptor was isolated from a man between 25 and 39 years old with acute or convalescent COVID-19. Sequencing was performed on peripheral blood. V usage is TRBV6-4 and J usage is TRBJ2-3; 11 nucleotides align to TRBD2. The DNA of the CDR3 is TGTGCCAGCAGTGAACTAGCGGGGGCCACAGATACGCAGTATTTT. Protein sequence: CASSELAGATDTQYF.